This is a list of T cell receptor beta chains from one sample in a study of blood T cells in healthy people across ages. TCRdb re-analysed the 5' RACE reads in MiXCR, keeping a single row per CDR3 protein. The sample has more than 450,000 distinct CDR3 sequences, approximately 26% seen once. Another study also made use of these data, one on T cells of mothers and their children.

Sequencing input: blood. The receptors stem from a boy younger than 10 in good health. Each CDR3 is given with its conserved first and last residue. D genes are given only for firm matches. Part of the rows lack a size; the others show once, few, many or a class for expanded clones.

abundance: once
v_gene: TRBV7-9
d_gene: TRBD2
j_gene: TRBJ2-7
CDR3aa: CALTSGSSYEQYF
CDR3nt: TGTGCCCTGACTAGCGGGAGTTCCTACGAGCAGTACTTC

abundance: .
v_gene: TRBV12-3/TRBV12-4
d_gene: TRBD2
j_gene: TRBJ2-3
CDR3aa: CASSLSGDLDTQYF
CDR3nt: TGTGCCAGCAGTTTAAGCGGGGACCTAGATACGCAGTATTTT

abundance: .
v_gene: TRBV5-1
d_gene: .
j_gene: TRBJ2-1
CDR3aa: CASRPGGGEQFF
CDR3nt: TGCGCCAGCAGGCCGGGTGGAGGTGAGCAGTTCTTC

abundance: .
v_gene: TRBV7-9
d_gene: TRBD1
j_gene: TRBJ2-5
CDR3aa: CASSLEGQGRILKTQYF
CDR3nt: TGTGCCAGCAGCTTAGAGGGACAGGGGAGGATTTTGAAGACCCAGTACTTC

abundance: few
v_gene: TRBV9
d_gene: TRBD1
j_gene: TRBJ1-6
CDR3aa: CASSPQDRGLSPLHF
CDR3nt: TGTGCCAGCAGCCCTCAAGACAGGGGGCTTTCACCCCTCCACTTT

abundance: few
v_gene: TRBV3-1
d_gene: .
j_gene: TRBJ2-7
CDR3aa: CASSQGDASYEQYF
CDR3nt: TGTGCCAGCAGCCAAGGTGATGCCTCCTACGAGCAGTACTTC

abundance: few
v_gene: TRBV28
d_gene: TRBD1
j_gene: TRBJ1-5
CDR3aa: CASSLGTAQPQHF
CDR3nt: TGTGCCAGCAGCTTAGGGACAGCTCAGCCCCAGCATTTT

abundance: once
v_gene: TRBV6-6
d_gene: .
j_gene: TRBJ2-1
CDR3aa: CASSYADVEQFF
CDR3nt: TGTGCCAGCAGTTACGCTGATGTTGAGCAGTTCTTC

abundance: few
v_gene: TRBV20-1
d_gene: TRBD2
j_gene: TRBJ2-3
CDR3aa: CSARDHGLAGADTQYF
CDR3nt: TGCAGTGCTAGAGATCATGGACTAGCGGGAGCAGATACGCAGTATTTT

abundance: few
v_gene: TRBV10-3
d_gene: TRBD2
j_gene: TRBJ2-7
CDR3aa: CAISESWAGGPYEQYF
CDR3nt: TGTGCCATCAGTGAGTCTTGGGCGGGAGGGCCCTACGAGCAGTACTTC

abundance: few
v_gene: TRBV29-1
d_gene: TRBD1
j_gene: TRBJ1-2
CDR3aa: CSVADRTNYGYTF
CDR3nt: TGCAGCGTTGCGGACAGGACAAACTATGGCTACACCTTC

abundance: once
v_gene: TRBV11-2
d_gene: .
j_gene: TRBJ1-4
CDR3aa: CASSLDPSSEKLFF
CDR3nt: TGTGCCAGCAGCTTAGATCCTTCGAGTGAAAAACTGTTTTTT

abundance: .
v_gene: TRBV10-2
d_gene: .
j_gene: TRBJ2-1
CDR3aa: CASRDFYNEQFF
CDR3nt: TGCGCCAGCCGGGACTTCTACAATGAGCAGTTCTTC

abundance: .
v_gene: TRBV27
d_gene: .
j_gene: TRBJ2-4
CDR3aa: CASSFLVAKNIQYF
CDR3nt: TGTGCCAGCAGTTTCCTCGTAGCCAAAAACATTCAGTACTTC

abundance: .
v_gene: TRBV6-4
d_gene: TRBD2
j_gene: TRBJ2-1
CDR3aa: CASSDSEGGPGEQFF
CDR3nt: TGTGCCAGCAGTGACTCTGAGGGAGGGCCTGGTGAGCAGTTCTTC

abundance: few
v_gene: TRBV10-3
d_gene: .
j_gene: TRBJ1-1
CDR3aa: CAISPNMNTEAFF
CDR3nt: TGTGCCATCAGCCCGAACATGAACACTGAAGCTTTCTTT

abundance: few
v_gene: TRBV20-1
d_gene: .
j_gene: TRBJ2-5
CDR3aa: CSAMVTGRPQETQYF
CDR3nt: TGCAGTGCTATGGTAACAGGGAGGCCCCAAGAGACCCAGTACTTC

abundance: .
v_gene: TRBV5-1
d_gene: TRBD2
j_gene: TRBJ2-1
CDR3aa: CASSLDLLAGGEQFF
CDR3nt: TGCGCCAGCAGCTTGGATCTTCTAGCGGGGGGGGAGCAGTTCTTC